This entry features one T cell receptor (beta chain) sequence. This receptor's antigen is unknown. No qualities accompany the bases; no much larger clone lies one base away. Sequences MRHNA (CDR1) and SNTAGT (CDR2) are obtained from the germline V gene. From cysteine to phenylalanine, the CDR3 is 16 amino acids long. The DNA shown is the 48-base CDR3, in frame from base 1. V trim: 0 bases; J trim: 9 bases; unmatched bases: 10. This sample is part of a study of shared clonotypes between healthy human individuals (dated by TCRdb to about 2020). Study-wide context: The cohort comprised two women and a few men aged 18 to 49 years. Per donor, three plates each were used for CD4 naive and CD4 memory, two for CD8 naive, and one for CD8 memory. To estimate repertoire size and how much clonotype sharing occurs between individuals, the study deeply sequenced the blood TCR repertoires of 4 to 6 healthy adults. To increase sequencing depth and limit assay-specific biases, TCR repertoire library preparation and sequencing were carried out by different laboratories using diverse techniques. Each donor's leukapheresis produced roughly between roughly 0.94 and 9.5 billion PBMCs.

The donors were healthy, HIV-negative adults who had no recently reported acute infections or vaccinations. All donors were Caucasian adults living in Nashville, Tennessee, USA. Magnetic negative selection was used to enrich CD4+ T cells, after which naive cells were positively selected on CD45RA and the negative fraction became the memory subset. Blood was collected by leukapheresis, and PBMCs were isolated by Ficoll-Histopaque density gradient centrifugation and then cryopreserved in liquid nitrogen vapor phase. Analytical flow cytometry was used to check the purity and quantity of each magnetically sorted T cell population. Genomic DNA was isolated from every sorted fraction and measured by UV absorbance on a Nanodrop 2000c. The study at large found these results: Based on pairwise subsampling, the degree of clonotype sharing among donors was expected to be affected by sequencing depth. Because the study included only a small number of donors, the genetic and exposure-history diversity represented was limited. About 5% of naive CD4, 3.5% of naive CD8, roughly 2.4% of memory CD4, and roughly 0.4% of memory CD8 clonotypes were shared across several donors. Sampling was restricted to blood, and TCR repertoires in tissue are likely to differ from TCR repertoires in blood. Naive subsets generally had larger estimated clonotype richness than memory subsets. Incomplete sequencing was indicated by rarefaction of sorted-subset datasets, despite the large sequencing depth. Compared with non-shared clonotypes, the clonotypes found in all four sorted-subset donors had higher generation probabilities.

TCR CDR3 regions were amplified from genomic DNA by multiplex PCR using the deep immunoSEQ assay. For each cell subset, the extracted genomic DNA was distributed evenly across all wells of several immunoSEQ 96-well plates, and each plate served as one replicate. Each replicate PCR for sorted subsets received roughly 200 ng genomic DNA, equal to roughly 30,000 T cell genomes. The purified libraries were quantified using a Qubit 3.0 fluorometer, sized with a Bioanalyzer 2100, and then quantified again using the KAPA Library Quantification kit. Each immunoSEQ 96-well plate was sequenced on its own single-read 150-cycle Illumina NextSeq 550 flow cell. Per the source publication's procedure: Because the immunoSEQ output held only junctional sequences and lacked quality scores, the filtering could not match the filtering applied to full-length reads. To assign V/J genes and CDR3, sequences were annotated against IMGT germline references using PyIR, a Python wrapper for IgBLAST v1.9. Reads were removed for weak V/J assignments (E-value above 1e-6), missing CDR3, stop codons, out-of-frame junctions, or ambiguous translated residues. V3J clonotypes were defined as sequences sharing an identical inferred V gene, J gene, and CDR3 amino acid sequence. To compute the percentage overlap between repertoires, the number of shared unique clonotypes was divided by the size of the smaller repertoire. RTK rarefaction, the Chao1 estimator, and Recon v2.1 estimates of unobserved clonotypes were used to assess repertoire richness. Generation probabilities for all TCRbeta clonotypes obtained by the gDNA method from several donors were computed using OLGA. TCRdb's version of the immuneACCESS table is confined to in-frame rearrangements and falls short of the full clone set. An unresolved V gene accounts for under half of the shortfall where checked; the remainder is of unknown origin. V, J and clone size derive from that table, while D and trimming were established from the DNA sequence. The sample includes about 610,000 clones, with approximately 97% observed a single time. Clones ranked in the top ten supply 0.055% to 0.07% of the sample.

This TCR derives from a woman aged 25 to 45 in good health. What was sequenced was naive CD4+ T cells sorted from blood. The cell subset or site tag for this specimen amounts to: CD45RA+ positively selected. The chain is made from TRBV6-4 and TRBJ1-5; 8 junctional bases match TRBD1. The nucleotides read TGTGCCAGCAGTGACTCCGGACAGGGTGAACAATCGCCCCAGCATTTT. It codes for CASSDSGQGEQSPQHF.